Sequencing of this T cell receptor beta chain was carried out in a study of CD8 T cells in Susac syndrome. TCR beta sequencing was performed on blood CD8+ and CD4+ T cells. A remark on this clonotype: The antigen is unknown.

Germline V CDR1 and CDR2: MDHEN, SYDVKM. The length of the CDR3 is 14 residues. V lost 3 bases, J lost 4 bases, and 11 bases lay in between. Study results and limitations: In its TCR sequencing and HLA analysis, the study acknowledged that the number of individuals was relatively small.

Reverse transcription of roughly 0.5 to 1 ug RNA was performed with random hexamers. The TCR beta CDR3 was amplified by immunoSEQ multiplex PCR across 54 Vbeta, 13 Jbeta. TCRdb fed the immunoSEQ multiplex PCR reads into MiXCR, producing one record per CDR3 protein. This sample has 200,000 to 250,000 distinct CDR3 sequences, with about 96% found just once. This receptor was obtained from a human donor with multiple sclerosis. Sequenced input: CD4+ T cells from PBMCs. J is TRBJ2-3 and V is TRBV28, with D possibly being TRBD1 or TRBD2 (6 bases each). CDR3 loop: CASSLMGGSDTQYF. The CDR3 coding sequence is TGTGCCAGCAGTTTGATGGGGGGCTCAGATACGCAGTATTTT. Full variable domain (missing parts from reference TRBV28 and TRBJ2-3): DVKVTQSSRYLVKRTGEKVFLECVQDMDHENMFWYRQDPGLGLRLIYFSYDVKMKEKGDIPEGYSVSREKKERFSLILESASTNQTSMYLCASSLMGGSDTQYFGPGTRLTVL.